This is a list of T cell receptor beta chains from one sample in a study of spatial heterogeneity in lung cancer. TCRdb re-called the 5' RACE reads through MiXCR, storing one row per CDR3 protein. The sample gives tens of thousands of distinct CDR3 sequences, approximately 13% of which show up once; 55% to 65% is in the top ten. The specimen comprised PBMCs, sampled at surgery. These receptor sequences come from a male donor with early-stage non-small cell lung cancer. The CDR3 runs from the conserved cysteine through the conserved F or W. Fields, in order: V gene, D gene, J gene, clone size, CDR3 length, CDR3 protein, CDR3 DNA. D genes are given only for firm matches. Size values are once, few and many counts, or a class for expanded clones, and some rows have none.

>TRBV29-1|TRBD1|TRBJ2-5|-|13
CSAGGQAQETQYF
TGCAGCGCCGGGGGACAGGCCCAAGAGACCCAGTACTTC
>TRBV7-2|-|TRBJ1-1|-|13
CASKIKGVTEAFF
TGTGCCAGCAAAATTAAGGGGGTCACTGAAGCTTTCTTT
>TRBV9|-|TRBJ2-1|-|14
CASSVGRVSNEQFF
TGTGCCAGCAGCGTAGGCAGGGTGAGCAATGAGCAGTTCTTC
>TRBV6-1|-|TRBJ2-6|-|18
CATSPYTGTLSGANVLTF
TGTGCCACCAGTCCTTATACAGGGACTCTCTCTGGGGCCAACGTCCTGACTTTC
>TRBV30|-|TRBJ2-2|few|15
CAWSVSGVNTGELFF
TGTGCCTGGAGTGTATCAGGGGTCAACACCGGGGAGCTGTTTTTT
>TRBV5-1|-|TRBJ2-7|-|14
CASSLAWGPYEQYF
TGCGCCAGCAGCTTGGCCTGGGGCCCCTACGAGCAGTACTTC
>TRBV12-3/TRBV12-4|TRBD2|TRBJ2-5|many|16
CASTSGGGHSGETQYF
TGTGCCAGCACCTCCGGGGGGGGGCATTCGGGAGAGACCCAGTACTTC
>TRBV3-1|TRBD1|TRBJ2-7|-|14
CASSQDDRAIEQYF
TGTGCCAGCAGCCAGGATGACAGGGCGATCGAGCAGTACTTC
>TRBV5-1|-|TRBJ1-2|few|14
CASSLDRRNYGYTF
TGCGCCAGCAGCTTGGACAGAAGAAACTATGGCTACACCTTC
>TRBV4-2|-|TRBJ2-5|few|14
CASSQVAGEETQYF
TGTGCCAGCAGCCAAGTCGCAGGGGAGGAGACCCAGTACTTC
>TRBV5-1|TRBD2|TRBJ2-1|few|16
CASSLVASGGYNEQFF
TGCGCCAGCAGCTTGGTCGCTAGCGGGGGATACAATGAGCAGTTCTTC
>TRBV9|-|TRBJ2-2|-|16
CASSVTRATNTGELFF
TGTGCCAGCAGCGTAACCCGGGCCACTAACACCGGGGAGCTGTTTTTT
>TRBV4-2|-|TRBJ2-2|-|15
CASSQGGRNTGELFF
TGTGCCAGCAGCCAAGGAGGGAGGAACACCGGGGAGCTGTTTTTT
>TRBV7-7|TRBD2|TRBJ2-2|few|16
CASSLVGGSGTGELFF
TGTGCTAGCAGCTTAGTAGGCGGGAGTGGGACCGGGGAGCTGTTTTTT
>TRBV5-1|-|TRBJ2-1|once|14
CASSYDTNYNEQFF
TGCGCCAGCAGCTATGACACCAATTACAATGAGCAGTTCTTC
>TRBV10-1|-|TRBJ1-6|few|14
CASSETTRDSPLHF
TGCGCCAGCAGTGAGACAACCCGGGATTCACCCCTCCACTTT
>TRBV3-1|TRBD1|TRBJ1-4|-|14
CASTRRDRGEKLFF
TGTGCCAGCACCCGTAGGGACAGGGGGGAAAAACTGTTTTTT
>TRBV4-2|-|TRBJ2-1|-|15
CASSQDSSVVNEQFF
TGTGCCAGCAGCCAAGACTCCAGCGTGGTCAATGAGCAGTTCTTC
>TRBV12-3/TRBV12-4|TRBD1|TRBJ2-7|many|14
CASSLGQGRYEQYF
TGTGCCAGCAGCCTAGGACAGGGCCGCTACGAGCAGTACTTC
>TRBV4-3|TRBD1|TRBJ1-3|-|15
CASSQGQGAGNTIYF
TGCGCCAGCAGCCAAGGACAGGGGGCTGGAAACACCATATATTTT
>TRBV28|-|TRBJ1-6|many|12
CASSYGDSPLHF
TGTGCCAGCTCCTACGGGGATTCACCCCTCCACTTT
>TRBV12-3/TRBV12-4|TRBD1|TRBJ2-5|many|13
CASRPRQGETQYF
TGTGCCAGCAGACCGCGACAGGGAGAGACCCAGTACTTC
>TRBV5-1|-|TRBJ1-1|few|15
CASSLFGAANTEAFF
TGCGCCAGCAGCTTGTTTGGGGCCGCTAACACTGAAGCTTTCTTT
>TRBV10-1|-|TRBJ2-7|few|12
CASQGNGYEQYF
TGCGCCAGCCAAGGGAACGGCTACGAGCAGTACTTC
>TRBV20-1|TRBD1|TRBJ1-1|few|12
CSARTGPTEAFF
TGCAGTGCAAGGACAGGGCCAACTGAAGCTTTCTTT
>TRBV5-1|TRBD1|TRBJ1-5|many|13
CASSLITGEPQHF
TGCGCCAGCAGCTTGATCACAGGGGAGCCCCAGCATTTT
>TRBV7-7|TRBD1|TRBJ2-7|many|14
CASSLGQGAYEQYF
TGTGCTAGCAGCTTAGGACAGGGGGCCTACGAGCAGTACTTC
>TRBV28|-|TRBJ2-2|many|11
CASSQSGELFF
TGTGCCAGCAGTCAGTCCGGGGAGCTGTTTTTT
>TRBV12-3/TRBV12-4|-|TRBJ1-6|few|15
CASSFGSSYNSPLHF
TGTGCCAGCAGTTTCGGCAGCTCCTATAATTCACCCCTCCACTTT
>TRBV27|-|TRBJ1-1|few|12
CASSSRNTEAFF
TGTGCCAGCAGTTCCCGGAACACTGAAGCTTTCTTT
>TRBV20-1|TRBD1|TRBJ2-7|-|14
CSAMTGRGPGEQYF
TGCAGTGCAATGACGGGCAGGGGGCCCGGCGAGCAGTACTTC
>TRBV7-9|-|TRBJ1-4|-|14
CASSPRGTGEKLFF
TGTGCCAGCAGCCCGCGGGGTACTGGTGAAAAACTGTTTTTT
>TRBV5-1|TRBD1|TRBJ1-2|few|13
CASSLGQGSGYTF
TGCGCCAGCAGCTTAGGACAGGGGTCTGGCTACACCTTC
>TRBV5-1|TRBD1|TRBJ2-7|many|16
CASSPNLGQSPYEQYF
TGCGCCAGCAGCCCTAACCTGGGACAGTCCCCTTACGAGCAGTACTTC
>TRBV5-1|-|TRBJ1-6|many|15
CASSLVGVLNSPLHF
TGCGCCAGCAGCTTGGTAGGGGTGTTGAATTCACCCCTCCACTTT
>TRBV5-1|-|TRBJ2-4|many|14
CASSLELSVSIQYF
TGCGCCAGCAGCTTAGAACTATCAGTTTCCATTCAGTACTTC
>TRBV10-3|-|TRBJ2-7|-|12
CAIRGTGKEQYF
TGTGCCATCAGAGGGACTGGCAAGGAGCAGTACTTC
>TRBV12-3/TRBV12-4|-|TRBJ2-2|once|12
CASSSDTGELFF
TGTGCCAGCAGTTCCGATACCGGGGAGCTGTTTTTT
>TRBV7-2|TRBD1|TRBJ1-5|many|15
CASSLQTGGSQPQHF
TGTGCCAGCAGCTTACAGACAGGGGGCAGCCAGCCCCAGCATTTT
>TRBV20-1|-|TRBJ2-1|many|16
CSAREGGSLHYNEQFF
TGCAGTGCTAGAGAGGGTGGATCGCTGCACTACAATGAGCAGTTCTTC
>TRBV28|-|TRBJ2-7|many|12
CASSSNRDEQYF
TGTGCCAGCAGTTCCAACAGGGACGAGCAGTACTTC
>TRBV28|-|TRBJ2-3|-|16
CASSSGRFGLTDTQYF
TGTGCCAGCAGCTCCGGAAGGTTCGGGTTGACAGATACGCAGTATTTT
>TRBV4-2|-|TRBJ1-6|few|12
CASSQQNSPLHF
TGTGCCAGCAGCCAACAGAATTCACCCCTCCACTTT
>TRBV20-1|-|TRBJ2-7|many|12
CSARREQYEQYF
TGCAGTGCTAGAAGGGAACAATACGAGCAGTACTTC
>TRBV2|TRBD2|TRBJ2-3|many|14
CASLAGGSTDTQYF
TGTGCCTCCCTAGCGGGTGGGAGCACAGATACGCAGTATTTT
>TRBV6-2/TRBV6-3|-|TRBJ2-4|many|12
CASSTGENIQYF
TGTGCCAGCAGCACGGGCGAAAACATTCAGTACTTC
>TRBV9|-|TRBJ2-3|-|15
CASSVGGRSTDTQYF
TGTGCCAGCAGCGTCGGGGGGCGGAGCACAGATACGCAGTATTTT
>TRBV6-6|-|TRBJ1-1|-|12
CASSYSLNEAFF
TGTGCCAGCAGTTACTCCCTTAATGAAGCTTTCTTT
>TRBV9|-|TRBJ2-4|few|16
CASSLSAIGAKNIQYF
TGTGCCAGCAGCCTTTCAGCGATTGGAGCCAAAAACATTCAGTACTTC
>TRBV10-1|-|TRBJ1-1|many|13
CASSAVLNTEAFF
TGCGCCAGCAGTGCGGTGCTGAACACTGAAGCTTTCTTT
>TRBV5-6|-|TRBJ1-3|few|16
CASSLFGVGKGNTIYF
TGTGCCAGCAGCTTGTTTGGGGTAGGAAAAGGAAACACCATATATTTT
>TRBV5-4|TRBD1|TRBJ1-1|-|14
CASSWGQGDTEAFF
TGTGCCAGCAGCTGGGGACAGGGGGACACTGAAGCTTTCTTT
>TRBV12-3/TRBV12-4|-|TRBJ1-1|many|14
CASSSNLIDTEAFF
TGTGCCAGCAGTTCCAACCTGATTGACACTGAAGCTTTCTTT
>TRBV25-1|TRBD1|TRBJ2-3|many|14
CASRGTGSFDTQYF
TGTGCCAGCAGAGGGACAGGGTCTTTTGATACGCAGTATTTT
>TRBV7-9|-|TRBJ1-6|once|14
CASSLGQAGSPLHF
TGTGCCAGCAGCTTAGGACAGGCTGGGTCACCCCTCCACTTT
>TRBV5-1|-|TRBJ1-1|many|12
CASREPNTEAFF
TGCGCCAGCCGAGAACCGAACACTGAAGCTTTCTTT
>TRBV7-2|-|TRBJ1-5|once|13
CASSLGVSRPQHF
TGTGCCAGCAGCTTAGGGGTTTCCAGGCCCCAGCATTTT
>TRBV7-9|-|TRBJ1-5|-|16
CASSLGGAMGNQPQHF
TGTGCCAGCAGCTTAGGGGGGGCGATGGGCAATCAGCCCCAGCATTTT
>TRBV5-4|-|TRBJ2-6|few|15
CASSFSDSGANVLTF
TGTGCCAGCAGCTTTTCGGACTCTGGGGCCAACGTCCTGACTTTC
>TRBV6-5|-|TRBJ2-5|few|15
CASSRARQSQETQYF
TGTGCCAGCTCGCGAGCCCGCCAGTCTCAAGAGACCCAGTACTTC